Sequencing of this T cell receptor beta chain was carried out in a study of cytomegalovirus exposure and HLA in healthy donors. Use of 60 Vbeta and 13 Jbeta primers characterized the PCR. Method: immunoSEQ multiplex PCR; TCRdb's copy keeps in-frame clones and lacks some. In total, the table holds about 160,000 clones. Per germline, CDR1 SGDLS and CDR2 YYNGEE. CDR3 length: 15 amino acids. V lost 3 bases to trimming and J lost 2 bases, with 15 bases between them. This sequence was found in a woman in her forties or fifties in good health and CMV-seronegative. The gene calls are TRBV9 and TRBJ2-7; D perhaps matches TRBD2 (6 bases). The sample consisted of PBMCs. The CDR3 DNA reads as TGTGCCAGCAGCGAGAGTAGCGGAAGCGCCTACGAGCAGTACTTC. It encodes CASSESSGSAYEQYF. Looking up the rest from reference TRBV9 and TRBJ2-7 gives the full variable domain: DSGVTQTPKHLITATGQRVTLRCSPRSGDLSVYWYQQSLDQGLQFLIQYYNGEERAKGNILERFSAQQFPDLHSELNLSSLELGDSALYFCASSESSGSAYEQYFGPGTRLTVT.